This T cell receptor (beta chain) was recovered during a study of blood T cell repertoires in COVID-19. As handled by the study authors: Estimation of nucleated cell counts was performed using reference gene primer amplification. This table comes from immunoSEQ multiplex PCR, and its TCRdb copy is limited to in-frame clones, with some not included. The V and J calls and clone size come from that table; D and trimming were worked out from the DNA. Of around 700,000 clones listed, around 89% are singletons. This clone has a single count. Germline assignment: CDR1 SQVTM and CDR2 ANQGSEA. Trimming pared 4 bases from V and 4 bases from J, leaving 11 bases between. CDR3 length: 13 residues.

The receptor was isolated from a woman in her late teens or twenties with acute or convalescent COVID-19. The gene calls are TRBV29-1 and TRBJ1-3, with a tentative D call TRBD1 (5 bases). The sequencing input was peripheral blood. CDR3 nucleotide sequence: TGCAGCGTTGCCGGGAGGGACGGAAACACCATATATTTT. Protein: CSVAGRDGNTIYF. Based on the CDR3 plus reference TRBV29-1 and TRBJ1-3, the full variable domain is SAVISQKPSRDICQRGTSLTIQCQVDSQVTMMFWYRQQPGQSLTLIATANQGSEATYESGFVIDKFPISRPNLTFSTLTVSNMSPEDSSIYLCSVAGRDGNTIYFGEGSWLTVV.